The 8 T cell receptor beta chains reported below all come from one sample, sequenced in a study of cytomegalovirus exposure and HLA in healthy donors. The PCR made use of 60 Vbeta and 13 Jbeta primers. TCRdb's copy holds only in-frame clones and misses some; the assay was immunoSEQ multiplex PCR. This sample carries 150,000 or so clones, approximately 80% of them seen once, and the ten largest clones take approximately 8%. Sequenced material: PBMCs. The receptor source for this set is a male donor in good health and CMV-seropositive.

The chain employs TRBV21-1 and TRBJ1-2; the DNA was not used to check the table's D call, TRBD1. TRBV21-1 is reported as a pseudogene. This CDR3 has 15 residues. CDR3 in DNA: TGTGCCAGCAGCTCCGTCCAAGGGGTTTCCTATGGCTACACCTTC. Encoded protein: CASSSVQGVSYGYTF.

The chain recombines TRBV11-2 with TRBJ1-1; 9 bases are a match to TRBD1. The V gene's germline CDR1 is SGHAT and CDR2 FQNNGV. The V segment lost 0 bases and the J segment 10 bases; nucleotides outside the gene matches: 9. CDR3 length: 15 amino acids. In DNA, the CDR3 is TGTGCCAGCAGCTTAGATCAACAGGGGGCAATGAGAGCTTTCTTT. Encoded protein: CASSLDQQGAMRAFF.

This clone was seen just once. The rearrangement uses TRBV19 and TRBJ2-3; 13 bases align to TRBD2. Germline trimming cut 3 bases from V and 3 bases from J; bases unmatched to any gene: 9. Germline lookup yields CDR1 LNHDA and CDR2 SQIVND (reference sequence). The CDR3 is made up of 18 amino acids. DNA for the CDR3: TGTGCCAGTAGTATTACTAGCGGGGGGGCCGGGCGAACAGATACGCAGTATTTT. Amino acids: CASSITSGGAGRTDTQYF. The full variable domain, completed using reference TRBV19 and TRBJ2-3, is DGGITQSPKYLFRKEGQNVTLSCEQNLNHDAMYWYRQDPGQGLRLIYYSQIVNDFQKGDIAEGYSVSREKKESFPLTVTSAQKNPTAFYLCASSITSGGAGRTDTQYFGPGTRLTVL.

The rearrangement uses TRBV5-1 and TRBJ2-5; possible D gene TRBD1, 6 bases. Trimming left V 6 bases short and J 1 base short, with 13 bases between. Germline V gene lookup returns CDR1 SGHRS and CDR2 YFSETQ. This CDR3 region has 14 residues. The CDR3 bases are TGCGCCAGCAATATAGGGGGACCCCAAGAGACCCAGTACTTC. It yields the protein CASNIGGPQETQYF.

The chain uses TRBV28 and TRBJ1-5, with 9 bases aligning to TRBD1. V trimming: 4 bases; J trimming: 7 bases; junction bases outside the gene matches: 14. The germline V gene encodes CDR1 MDHEN and CDR2 SYDVKM. The CDR3 has 17 residues. The CDR3 DNA reads as TGTGCCAGCAGTTCTTACGGGACAGGGAGAATTGGACAGCCCCAGCATTTT. Protein: CASSSYGTGRIGQPQHF.

The V call is TRBV7-2, the J call TRBJ2-7; D perhaps matches TRBD2 (5 bases). V gave up 4 bases and J gave up 0 bases, with 7 bases separating them. From germline, CDR1 is SGHTA and CDR2 FQGNSA. This CDR3 contains 13 residues. CDR3 sequence (DNA): TGTGCCAGCAGCTCGGGGAGCTCCTACGAGCAGTACTTC. This translates into CASSSGSSYEQYF. The entire variable domain, with the rest obtained from reference TRBV7-2 and TRBJ2-7, is as follows: GAGVSQSPSNKVTEKGKDVELRCDPISGHTALYWYRQSLGQGLEFLIYFQGNSAPDKSGLPSDRFSAERTGGSVSTLTIQRTQQEDSAVYLCASSSGSSYEQYFGPGTRLTVT.

V gene TRBV7-2 combines with J gene TRBJ2-1; the D gene is possibly TRBD2 (6 bases). Germline V gives CDR1 SGHTA, CDR2 FQGNSA. The CDR3 contains 19 residues. Trimming left V 2 bases short and J 5 bases short, with 25 bases between. As DNA, the CDR3 is TGTGCCAGCAGCTTAATTGGCCGGACTCCCGGGAGAGGGAACAATGAGCAGTTCTTC. Residues: CASSLIGRTPGRGNNEQFF.

This clone was seen a single time. The rearrangement links TRBV29-1 to TRBJ2-3, with 13 bases identical to TRBD2. V lost 6 bases, J lost 4 bases, and 4 bases stayed unmatched. This CDR3 is built from 14 residues. Germline-derived CDR1 and CDR2 are SQVTM and ANQGSEA. DNA for the CDR3: TGCAGCGTCCGAGGACTAGCGGGAGCAGATACGCAGTATTTT. This gives the protein CSVRGLAGADTQYF.